Shown below are 12 T cell receptor beta chains from a single sample sequenced in a study of blood T cells in healthy people across ages. Using a J-beta primer mix together with a sample-barcoded 5' primer, a second PCR was run for roughly 6 to 12 cycles. TCRdb called the 5' RACE reads again in MiXCR, with one record for every CDR3 protein. This sample has around 1,800,000 distinct CDR3 sequences, with approximately 39% found just once. The sequencing sample was made of blood. Every receptor here comes from a human donor in good health.

V gene TRBV5-1 combines with J gene TRBJ1-1, with D maybe TRBD1 (5 bases). Deletions cut 4 bases from V and 3 bases from J, with 16 bases between. Per germline, CDR1 SGHRS and CDR2 YFSETQ. CDR3 size: 15 residues. This chain's CDR3 is CASSTGLRGDTEAFF. CDR3 nucleotides: TGCGCCAGCAGCACGGGACTACGGGGGGACACTGAAGCTTTCTTT.

The chain has TRBV4-1 and TRBJ2-1; 8 bases are a match to TRBD2. The CDR3 is made up of 19 amino acids. From germline, CDR1 is MGHRA and CDR2 YSYEKL. The ends lost 0 bases at V and 2 bases at J; junction bases unmatched: 12. The CDR3 here is CASSQDRGSGGAPYNEQFF. DNA for the CDR3: TGCGCCAGCAGCCAAGATCGGGGCTCCGGGGGGGCCCCCTACAATGAGCAGTTCTTC.

The genes are TRBV9 and TRBJ2-1; 9 bases match TRBD2. Germline loops: CDR1 SGDLS, CDR2 YYNGEE. V shed 1 base, J shed 4 bases, and the junction held 6 bases outside the gene matches. This CDR3 contains 16 residues. The CDR3 sequence: CASSVNRLAVYNEQFF. CDR3 DNA sequence: TGTGCCAGCAGCGTAAACCGACTAGCGGTTTACAATGAGCAGTTCTTC.

The chain is built from TRBV12-3 or TRBV12-4 and TRBJ2-3; 8 bases map to TRBD2. V was pared by 5 bases and J by 4 bases, with 11 bases of the junction left unmatched. This CDR3 is 16 amino acids long. The DNA for the CDR3 is TGTGCCAGCAGTCATCCGGGACTAGGGGCCGCAGATACGCAGTATTTT. This codes for CASSHPGLGAADTQYF.

This clonotype turned up a few times. This rearrangement joins TRBV20-1 to TRBJ2-7; 8 positions agree with TRBD2. CDR1 and CDR2 from the germline V gene are DFQATT and SNEGSKA (reference sequence). Losses at the gene ends were 4 bases for V and 4 bases for J; bases not matched to a gene: 9. The CDR3 length is 14 residues. CDR3 nucleotides: TGCAGTGCTACCCCGGGAGGGTTTTGGTACGAGCAGTACTTC. Amino acid sequence: CSATPGGFWYEQYF.

The chain employs TRBV18 and TRBJ1-2, with D possibly TRBD1 on 6 matching bases. This CDR3 region has 14 residues. With 2 bases removed from V and 8 bases from J, the gap between germline ends came to 15 bases. Germline loops: CDR1 KGHSH, CDR2 LQKENI. CDR3 nucleotides: TGTGCCAGCTCACCAGAGACAGGCCCGCGAGGCTACACCTTC. It codes for CASSPETGPRGYTF.

The chain uses TRBV29-1 and TRBJ2-1, with D possibly matching TRBD2 (5 bases). V dropped 2 bases and J dropped 3 bases, with 8 bases sitting between them. Germline-derived CDR1 and CDR2 are SQVTM and ANQGSEA. The CDR3 contains 13 residues. The CDR3 protein is CSVERESYNEQFF. CDR3 in DNA: TGCAGCGTTGAAAGGGAGAGCTACAATGAGCAGTTCTTC.

This clonotype was detected a few times. The chain has TRBV3-1 and TRBJ2-3; 8 bases are shared with TRBD1. Germline trimming cut 4 bases from V and 1 base from J; bases unmatched to any gene: 7. The CDR3 extends over 16 amino acids. Per germline, CDR1 LGHDT and CDR2 YNNKEL (reference sequence). CDR3 region: CASSRNRGSGTDTQYF. CDR3 in DNA: TGTGCCAGCAGCCGAAACAGGGGGAGTGGCACAGATACGCAGTATTTT.

V gene TRBV7-2 combines with J gene TRBJ2-5, with TRBD2 matching 9 bases. The CDR3 length is 14 residues. Germline CDR1 and CDR2: SGHTA and FQGNSA. The trim removed 4 bases at V and 3 bases at J, leaving 3 bases unmatched. The CDR3 DNA is TGTGCCAGCAGCTCTCAGCGGGGGGAAGAGACCCAGTACTTC. This sequence encodes CASSSQRGEETQYF.

The V gene is TRBV4-3, the J gene TRBJ1-2; 7 bases fit TRBD1. The V and J ends lost 1 base and 3 bases, in that order; junction bases with no gene match: 5. The CDR3 has 15 residues. Germline CDR1 reads LGHNA; CDR2 reads YSLEER. The CDR3 sequence: CASSQVGRGDYGYTF. CDR3 coding DNA: TGCGCCAGCAGCCAAGTAGGCAGGGGGGACTATGGCTACACCTTC.

The chain uses TRBV6-2 or TRBV6-3 and TRBJ2-1, with D unclear. Deletions cut 10 bases from V and 7 bases from J, with 17 bases between. This CDR3 spans 13 amino acids. CDR1 is MNHEY and CDR2 is SVGEGT in the germline V gene. The CDR3: CAIRAREWNEQFF. CDR3 DNA: TGTGCCATCCGCGCAAGGGAATGGAATGAGCAGTTCTTC.

V and J are TRBV5-1 and TRBJ2-6; D perhaps matches TRBD1 (5 bases). Germline-derived CDR1 and CDR2 are SGHRS and YFSETQ. V lost 7 bases and J 1 base, leaving 12 bases between the germline ends. The CDR3 has 15 amino acids. CDR3 in amino acids: CASAYAGSGANVLTF. CDR3 bases: TGCGCCAGCGCTTATGCAGGGTCTGGGGCCAACGTCCTGACTTTC.